The next 30 T cell receptor beta chains were all read from a single sample in a study of immune heterogeneity within non-small cell lung tumors. The starting template was genomic DNA from bulk tumor, about 600 ng per sample. Surgeons took several biopsies per primary tumor, spaced far apart, during surgery. Each patient presented with untreated, newly diagnosed non-small cell lung cancer and received curative surgery. The authors amplified TCR beta CDR3 by multiplex PCR with 32 V and 13 J primers. TCRdb fed the multiplex PCR reads into MiXCR, producing one record per CDR3 protein. The profile shows tens of thousands of distinct CDR3 sequences, roughly 30% of them singletons. The sample was lung tumor tissue. These receptors were obtained from a man aged 35-49 years with non-small cell lung cancer.

The genes are TRBV5-1 and TRBJ2-1; 9 nucleotides align to TRBD2. V shed 8 bases and J 7 bases; nucleotides not matched to a gene: 10. The CDR3 spans 14 residues. Germline CDR1 reads SGHRS; CDR2 reads YFSETQ. CDR3 sequence (DNA): TGCGCCAGTTCAGCCGGACTAGCGAGGAATGAGCAGTTCTTC. Its protein is CASSAGLARNEQFF.

By sample fraction, this clonotype is medium-sized. V is TRBV15 and J is TRBJ1-5; maybe TRBD1 (5 bases). The CDR3 covers 14 residues. Germline V gene sequence: CDR1 LNHNV, CDR2 YYDKDF (reference sequence). V lost 5 bases, J lost 6 bases, and 14 bases lay in between. CDR3 nucleotide sequence: TGTGCCACCAGCCCACAAAGGGGCCGTCAGCCCCAGCATTTT. This translates into CATSPQRGRQPQHF.

The rearrangement joins TRBV3-1 to TRBJ2-7, with no clear D. CDR1 and CDR2 from the germline V gene are LGHDT and YNNKEL (reference sequence). This CDR3 contains 17 residues. V was shortened by 6 bases and J by 10 bases, with 31 bases between the two germline ends. The CDR3 DNA reads as TGTGCCAGCAGTCATCGCCCCGGTACTACGTTCAAGGGCGATCAGTACTTC. The encoded protein is CASSHRPGTTFKGDQYF.

As regards this clonotype: This may arise from a read error, as a much more abundant clone is one base away. In DNA form, the CDR3 reads TGTGTCAGCAGTTCCCAGGGACCCCGGAGATTCTCCCTCCACTTT. The encoded protein is CVSSSQGPRRFSLHF. V is TRBV27 and J is TRBJ1-6; tentative D call: TRBD1 (5 bases). CDR3 length: 15 residues. Germline loops: CDR1 MNHEY, CDR2 SMNVEV (reference sequence).

In regard to this clonotype: The junction and the germline gene differ at one end; a read error may be behind it. The chain has TRBV5-1 and TRBJ1-6; D ambiguous. Germline V gene data show CDR1 as SGHRS and CDR2 as YFSETQ. The CDR3 spans 13 residues. The CDR3 loop is CASMQDLNSTLHF. The CDR3 region has the DNA TGCGCCAGCATGCAGGACCTTAATTCAACCCTCCACTTT.

By sample fraction, this clonotype is medium-sized. V gene TRBV15 combines with J gene TRBJ2-7, with unresolved D. Per the germline V gene, CDR1 is LNHNV and CDR2 is YYDKDF (reference sequence). V lost 0 bases, J lost 7 bases, and 7 bases lay in between. The CDR3 runs 12 residues. The CDR3 protein is CATSRENSEQYF. CDR3 bases: TGTGCCACCAGCAGAGAAAATTCTGAGCAGTACTTC.

Details on this clonotype: A single base separates this from a much larger clone, so it may be a read error. CDR3 DNA sequence: TGCAGTGCTAGGGCTGCGGGACGCCCCCACAATGAGCAGTTCTTC. This translates into CSARAAGRPHNEQFF. The chain combines TRBV20-1 with TRBJ2-1, with D possibly TRBD2 on 6 matching bases. V dropped 3 bases and J dropped 5 bases, with 17 bases sitting between them. This CDR3 region has 15 residues. The germline gives CDR1 DFQATT, CDR2 SNEGSKA (reference sequence).

This clonotype has just a few counts. The chain employs TRBV10-3 and TRBJ1-2; no clear D. The CDR3 runs 11 residues. Trimming took 6 bases from V and 4 from J, leaving 6 bases between them. Germline V gives CDR1 ENHRY, CDR2 SYGVKD. The CDR3 DNA reads as TGTGCCATCAGCGACACCTATGGCTACACCTTC. Protein: CAISDTYGYTF.

Only a few counts were recorded for this clonotype. This rearrangement joins TRBV11-3 to TRBJ2-4; TRBD1 matches 9 bases. This CDR3 region has 15 residues. Germline loops: CDR1 SGHNT, CDR2 YENEEA. V was clipped by 1 base and J by 7 bases; unmatched bases: 5. DNA of the CDR3: TGTGCCAGCAGCTTAGCTTTGACAGGGGGGAACATTCAGTACTTC. Translated, it gives CASSLALTGGNIQYF.

The rearrangement joins TRBV7-9 to TRBJ2-4; D gene ambiguous. Trimming left V 1 base short and J 7 bases short, with 11 bases between. CDR1 is SEHNR, CDR2 FQNEAQ, per germline (reference sequence). CDR3 length equals 14 residues. The CDR3 DNA follows: TGTGCCAGCAGCTTAGGCGATTTGGACAACATTCAGTACTTC. Translating gives CASSLGDLDNIQYF.

This clonotype showed up many times. J is TRBJ2-1 and V is TRBV5-1, with 14 bases lining up with TRBD2. CDR1 is SGHRS, CDR2 YFSETQ, per germline. Trimming cost V 4 bases and J 9 bases; bases outside gene matches: 6. The CDR3 consists of 15 residues. The chain's CDR3 is CASSIGTSGSLEQFF. Here the CDR3 DNA reads TGCGCCAGCAGCATTGGGACTAGCGGGAGTCTTGAGCAGTTCTTC.

A note on this clonotype: A read error is possible here, since a much larger clone lies one base away. The chain joins TRBV9 to TRBJ1-1; D is ambiguous. The CDR3 sequence is 15 residues long. V lost 4 bases, J lost 4 bases, and 17 bases lay in between. Germline-derived CDR1 and CDR2 are SGDLS and YYNGEE. This CDR3 reads CASSPPTGQSTEAFF. In DNA form, the CDR3 reads TGTGCCAGCAGCCCTCCTACGGGCCAAAGCACTGAAGCTTTCTTT.

V is TRBV19 and J is TRBJ2-3; the D is unclear. This CDR3 spans 13 amino acids. Trimming removed 3 bases from V and 1 base from J, with 5 bases in between. Per germline, CDR1 LNHDA and CDR2 SQIVND (reference sequence). The CDR3 is CASSIGRTDTQYF. The CDR3 region has the DNA TGTGCCAGTAGTATTGGACGCACAGATACGCAGTATTTT.

Notes on this clonotype: Being one base from a much bigger clone, this may be a read error. J is TRBJ1-1 and V is TRBV19; TRBD1 aligns across 7 bases. This CDR3 is built from 15 residues. CDR1 and CDR2 from the germline V gene are LNHDA and SQIVND (reference sequence). V lost 11 bases, J lost 0 bases, and 12 bases stayed unmatched. CDR3 sequence: CAGTYTGQLNTEAFF. As DNA, the CDR3 is TGTGCCGGTACATATACGGGACAGCTGAACACTGAAGCTTTCTTT.

This clonotype was found once. A read error may be the cause here, since a much bigger clone is one base away. V and J are TRBV20-1 and TRBJ1-1, with 9 bases matching TRBD1. Germline V gene data show CDR1 as DFQATT and CDR2 as SNEGSKA (reference sequence). After removal of 4 bases from V and 2 bases from J, the junction contained 8 bases not matched to a gene. This CDR3 is 15 amino acids long. The CDR3 protein is CSATDPDRGNTEAFF. As DNA, the CDR3 is TGCAGTGCTACAGACCCGGACAGGGGAAACACTGAAGCTTTCTTT.

This rearrangement joins TRBV7-2 to TRBJ2-1; D is perhaps TRBD2 (5 bases). The germline gives CDR1 SGHTA, CDR2 FQGNSA. This CDR3 is built from 13 residues. V lost 10 bases, J lost 1 base, and 11 bases lay in between. CDR3 bases: TGTGCCACGACGGGGTTGTCCTACAATGAGCAGTTCTTC. Amino acid sequence: CATTGLSYNEQFF. The full variable domain, completed using reference TRBV7-2 and TRBJ2-1, is GAGVSQSPSNKVTEKGKDVELRCDPISGHTALYWYRQSLGQGLEFLIYFQGNSAPDKSGLPSDRFSAERTGGSVSTLTIQRTQQEDSAVYLCATTGLSYNEQFFGPGTRLTVL.

This clonotype was seen a handful of times. The chain has TRBV18 and TRBJ1-4; D uncertain. This CDR3 comprises 17 residues. Germline CDR1 and CDR2: KGHSH and LQKENI. V was pared by 3 bases and J by 3 bases, with 17 bases between. As DNA, the CDR3 is TGTGCCAGCTCACCTGAAAATAGAGAATCACCTAATGAAAAACTGTTTTTT. This encodes CASSPENRESPNEKLFF.

Details on this clonotype: A much bigger clone sits one base away, suggesting this may be a read error. The chain carries TRBV27 and TRBJ2-2; a possible D gene is TRBD2 (6 bases). CDR1 is MNHEY and CDR2 is SMNVEV in the germline V gene (reference sequence). This CDR3 has 15 residues. The CDR3 protein is CASSLSGRWTGELLF. CDR3 in DNA: TGTGCCAGCAGTCTTTCAGGGAGGTGGACCGGGGAGCTGCTTTTT.

The rearrangement uses TRBV4-1 and TRBJ1-6, with D unresolved. CDR3 length: 15 residues. Trimming shortened V by 1 base and J by 4 bases, and 8 bases separated the two germline ends. The V gene's germline CDR1 is MGHRA and CDR2 YSYEKL. CDR3 region: CASSQVWQYNSPLHF. Here the CDR3 DNA reads TGCGCCAGCAGCCAAGTGTGGCAGTATAATTCACCCCTCCACTTT.

In this sample, this clonotype turned up many times. The J gene is TRBJ1-3, the V gene TRBV6-6; D gene uncertain. V dropped 2 bases and J dropped 0 bases, with 11 bases sitting between them. The CDR3 covers 16 residues. CDR1 and CDR2 (germline): MNHNY, SVGAGI (reference sequence). The CDR3 DNA reads as TGTGCCAGCAGTTACGGTATTTCAGGCTCTGGAAACACCATATATTTT. Its protein product is CASSYGISGSGNTIYF.

By frequency in the sample, this clonotype is medium-sized (0.01 to 0.1%). The chain is built from TRBV19 and TRBJ2-1; 8 positions agree with TRBD1. CDR1 LNHDA and CDR2 SQIVND come from the germline V gene (reference sequence). The V and J ends lost 5 bases and 4 bases, in that order; junction bases with no gene match: 10. This CDR3 is 16 amino acids long. CDR3 DNA sequence: TGTGCCAGTAGTGGAGGGACAGGATGGAGTTACAATGAGCAGTTCTTC. As protein: CASSGGTGWSYNEQFF.

This clonotype is medium-sized within its sample. This chain uses TRBV27 with TRBJ1-2; 9 bases agree with TRBD1. The CDR3 extends over 17 amino acids. Germline assignment: CDR1 MNHEY and CDR2 SMNVEV (reference sequence). Losses at the gene ends were 6 bases for V and 0 bases for J; bases not matched to a gene: 11. The CDR3 protein is CASSQAGTGRSNYGYTF. The CDR3 DNA reads as TGTGCCAGCAGCCAAGCCGGGACAGGGAGATCTAACTATGGCTACACCTTC.

This clonotype was counted a few times. The J gene is TRBJ2-3, the V gene TRBV9; 10 nucleotides line up with TRBD1. Looked up from germline, CDR1 is SGDLS and CDR2 is YYNGEE. The CDR3 has 19 residues. V shed 0 bases and J 2 bases; nucleotides not matched to a gene: 12. The CDR3 is CASSVGPLGTGVSTDTQYF. As DNA, the CDR3 is TGTGCCAGCAGCGTAGGGCCCCTGGGGACAGGGGTATCCACAGATACGCAGTATTTT.

With respect to this clonotype: A read error may explain this, as a much larger clone is one base away. V and J are TRBV28 and TRBJ1-2; TRBD1 might be the D (5 bases). Trimming pared 6 bases from V and 3 bases from J, leaving 14 bases between. There are 14 residues in the CDR3. Per germline, CDR1 MDHEN and CDR2 SYDVKM. This chain's CDR3 is CASSAGRRDYGYTF. CDR3 in DNA: TGTGCCAGCAGCGCAGGGCGCAGGGACTATGGCTACACCTTC.

This clonotype was counted many times. This chain connects TRBV15 to TRBJ1-2, with 7 bases matching TRBD1. The germline V gene encodes CDR1 LNHNV and CDR2 YYDKDF (reference sequence). The J segment lost 13 bases and the V segment lost 0 bases, leaving 5 bases of the junction unmatched. The CDR3 extends over 12 amino acids. CDR3 residues: CATSRDRGGGTF. CDR3 in DNA: TGTGCCACCAGCAGAGATCGAGGGGGCGGCACCTTC.

This clonotype is medium-sized (0.01 to 0.1%) in the sample. V and J are TRBV5-1 and TRBJ2-7, with D hard to call. The CDR3 is 14 amino acids. Between the trimmed V and J ends, which lost 5 bases and 3 bases, there was a span of 15 bases. Germline CDR1 SGHRS, CDR2 YFSETQ. CDR3 DNA sequence: TGCGCCAGCAGTCACGGAGACGTCGGCTACGAGCAGTACTTC. It is translated as CASSHGDVGYEQYF.

This clonotype was counted only a few times. The rearrangement uses TRBV2 and TRBJ2-5; 7 nucleotides align to TRBD1. Germline V CDR1 and CDR2: SNHLY, FYNNEI. With 8 bases clipped from V and 1 base from J, the junction kept 7 bases outside the gene matches. The CDR3 sequence is 14 residues long. The CDR3 DNA reads as TGTGCCAGCGAAAGGGACAGACTCCAAGAGACCCAGTACTTC. Translating gives CASERDRLQETQYF.

The table lists this clonotype with many counts. The chain recombines TRBV18 with TRBJ1-5; D perhaps matches TRBD1 (5 bases). Germline V gene lookup returns CDR1 KGHSH and CDR2 LQKENI. V was clipped by 4 bases and J by 5 bases, with 18 bases between them. The CDR3 has 16 amino acids. This CDR3 reads CASSRDGAGFDQPQHF. The CDR3 DNA is TGTGCCAGCTCACGGGATGGGGCAGGGTTCGATCAGCCCCAGCATTTT.

A word on this clonotype: A clone one base away is much larger, so this may be a read error. The rearrangement joins TRBV10-1 to TRBJ2-2; possible D gene TRBD2, 5 bases. Germline V gene lookup returns CDR1 WNHNN and CDR2 SYGVQD (reference sequence). The CDR3 runs to 13 residues. The CDR3 DNA reads as TGCGCCAGCAGGCCTGAAAGCGCCGGGGAGCTGTCTTTT. Translated, it gives CASRPESAGELSF.

This chain connects TRBV7-9 to TRBJ2-5, with D uncertain. Trimming took off 2 bases at V and 5 bases at J, with 12 bases between the two ends. Germline V gives CDR1 SEHNR, CDR2 FQNEAQ (reference sequence). The CDR3 has 14 residues. This CDR3 is CASSLFGQGETQYF. The CDR3 region has the DNA TGTGCCAGCAGCTTATTCGGGCAAGGGGAGACCCAGTACTTC.